These 10 T cell receptor beta chains were sequenced from one sample in a study of blood T cell repertoires in COVID-19. This table comes from immunoSEQ multiplex PCR, and its TCRdb copy is limited to in-frame clones, with some not included. The sample contains 100,000 or so clones, 85% to 95% of which appear only once. Sequencing input: peripheral blood. The receptors were gathered from a man aged 50 to 59 with active COVID-19.

The sample holds a few counts of this clone. The CDR3 protein is CASSGVLQGAGYTF. Here the CDR3 DNA reads TGTGCCAGCAGTGGAGTACTACAGGGGGCCGGCTACACCTTC. This chain uses TRBV2 with TRBJ1-2, with 9 bases fitting TRBD1. Germline trimming cut 4 bases from V and 8 bases from J; bases unmatched to any gene: 8. Germline assignment: CDR1 SNHLY and CDR2 FYNNEI. This CDR3 comprises 14 residues.

V usage is TRBV19 and J usage is TRBJ2-1; 12 nucleotides agree with TRBD1. Per germline, CDR1 LNHDA and CDR2 SQIVND (reference sequence). Trimming cost V 5 bases and J 10 bases; bases outside gene matches: 9. The CDR3 runs 15 residues. DNA of the CDR3: TGTGCCAGTAGTTTGGGACAGGGGGCGCTCGGGGAGCAGTTCTTC. As protein: CASSLGQGALGEQFF.

This chain links TRBV6-1 with TRBJ2-1, with D perhaps matching TRBD2 (5 bases). The length of the CDR3 is 16 residues. Looked up from germline, CDR1 is MNHNS and CDR2 is SASEGT. Deletions cut 4 bases from V and 2 bases from J, with 15 bases between. The CDR3 region has the DNA TGTGCCAGCAGTGCGGAGATCGGGAACACCTACAATGAGCAGTTCTTC. It yields the protein CASSAEIGNTYNEQFF.

The chain uses TRBV10-1 and TRBJ2-3, with a weak D call TRBD2 (6 bases). The CDR3 spans 16 residues. Germline CDR1 is WNHNN and CDR2 is SYGVQD (reference sequence). Trimming shortened V by 6 bases and J by 4 bases, and 20 bases separated the two germline ends. CDR3 in DNA: TGCGCCAGCAGCAACCGGGACTCCACTGGGGCAGATACGCAGTATTTT. This encodes CASSNRDSTGADTQYF.

The chain combines TRBV5-1 with TRBJ1-3, with TRBD1 as a possible D gene (5 bases). Trimming took 4 bases from V and 0 from J, leaving 11 bases between them. The CDR3 totals 15 residues. Looked up from germline, CDR1 is SGHRS and CDR2 is YFSETQ. The CDR3 DNA sequence: TGCGCCAGCAGCCTGACAGCCATCTCTGGAAACACCATATATTTT. This sequence encodes CASSLTAISGNTIYF.

The rearrangement joins TRBV11-2 to TRBJ2-1; 8 bases match TRBD2. This CDR3 has 15 residues. Germline loops: CDR1 SGHAT, CDR2 FQNNGV. V shed 0 bases, J shed 3 bases, and the junction held 1 base outside the gene matches. The CDR3 is CASSLDTSGYNEQFF. In DNA form, the CDR3 reads TGTGCCAGCAGCTTAGATACTAGCGGCTACAATGAGCAGTTCTTC.

A single count supports this clone. The genes are TRBV6-5 and TRBJ1-2; 7 bases line up with TRBD1. The germline gives CDR1 MNHEY, CDR2 SVGAGI. The ends lost 2 bases at V and 4 bases at J; junction bases unmatched: 1. The CDR3 extends over 13 amino acids. DNA for the CDR3: TGTGCCAGCAGTTACCCAGGGGGCTATGGCTACACCTTC. It translates to CASSYPGGYGYTF.

The CDR3 coding sequence is TGTGCCAGCAAGGAGACCTTCCCCCAGTTCTTC. It yields the protein CASKETFPQFF. The chain joins TRBV2 to TRBJ2-1; D ambiguous. V was pared by 7 bases and J by 13 bases, with 14 bases between. The CDR3 consists of 11 residues. Germline CDR1 SNHLY, CDR2 FYNNEI. Complete variable domain (other parts from reference TRBV2 and TRBJ2-1): EPEVTQTPSHQVTQMGQEVILRCVPISNHLYFYWYRQILGQKVEFLVSFYNNEISEKSEIFDDQFSVERPDGSNFTLKIRSTKLEDSAMYFCASKETFPQFFGPGTRLTVL.

V gene TRBV5-1 combines with J gene TRBJ1-1, with a weak D call TRBD1 (6 bases). Between the trimmed V and J ends, which lost 3 bases and 3 bases, there was a span of 15 bases. The CDR3 spans 15 residues. Per germline, CDR1 SGHRS and CDR2 YFSETQ. The DNA for the CDR3 is TGCGCCAGCAGCTCCTGGGGGGGGGCTGACACTGAAGCTTTCTTT. This translates into CASSSWGGADTEAFF. Variable domain in full (rest from reference TRBV5-1 and TRBJ1-1): KAGVTQTPRYLIKTRGQQVTLSCSPISGHRSVSWYQQTPGQGLQFLFEYFSETQRNKGNFPGRFSGRQFSNSRSEMNVSTLELGDSALYLCASSSWGGADTEAFFGQGTRLTVV.

V usage is TRBV11-2 and J usage is TRBJ1-5, with 9 bases identical to TRBD1. CDR3 length equals 15 residues. Per germline, CDR1 SGHAT and CDR2 FQNNGV. After removal of 5 bases from V and 7 bases from J, the junction contained 9 bases not matched to a gene. The CDR3 is CASSPTGGAGQPQHF. CDR3 coding DNA: TGTGCCAGCAGCCCTACAGGGGGCGCAGGACAGCCCCAGCATTTT. The full variable domain, in which reference TRBV11-2 and TRBJ1-5 provide the parts outside the CDR3, is EAGVAQSPRYKIIEKRQSVAFWCNPISGHATLYWYQQILGQGPKLLIQFQNNGVVDDSQLPKDRFSAERLKGVDSTLKIQPAKLEDSAVYLCASSPTGGAGQPQHFGDGTRLSIL.